The clone carrying this T cell receptor beta chain was observed a handful of times. The junction had 7 bases not matched to a gene; V was cut back by 4 bases and J by 1 base. There are 15 residues in the CDR3. Germline V CDR1 and CDR2: SGHRS, YFSETQ. The sample belongs to a study of radiation and T cells in renal cell carcinoma. The time point is: blood 2 weeks post-SBRT. Treatment here: 15 Gy SBRT to primary tumor, nephrectomy 4 weeks later. Clear cell pathology was present in this patient's renal cell carcinoma. Some clones are missing from TCRdb's copy, which holds only in-frame ones; the method was immunoSEQ multiplex PCR. The sample has some 120,000 clones; approximately 80% are singletons.

The chain combines TRBV5-1 with TRBJ1-1; 7 bases fit TRBD1. The sequencing here drew on blood, taken from a patient whose treatment included radiotherapy and nephrectomy. The TCR was taken from a woman aged 60 to 75 with renal cell carcinoma. CDR3 DNA: TGCGCCAGCAGCGTCTCCGGGACAGCGAACACTGAAGCTTTCTTT. The encoded protein is CASSVSGTANTEAFF.